Each of the 23 T cell receptor beta chains below was sequenced from the same sample in a study of shared clonotypes between healthy human individuals. Sequenced by immunoSEQ multiplex PCR; TCRdb stores in-frame clones only, minus some. This table holds a few million clones, more than 85% found once. Sequenced input: naive CD4+ T cells from PBMCs. The subset was: CD45RA+ positively selected. Receptors originate from a man younger than 30 in good health. Some clones in this sample may be carry-over from other donors' samples.

Notes on this clone: This same CDR3 is encoded by further DNA sequences in the sample. The chain is built from TRBV9 and TRBJ2-1, with TRBD1 as a possible D gene (6 bases). Trimming pared 0 bases from V and 3 bases from J, leaving 10 bases between. In germline, CDR1 is SGDLS, CDR2 YYNGEE. CDR3 length equals 15 residues. The DNA of the CDR3 is TGTGCCAGCAGCGTAGAGGGGGACCTCTACAATGAGCAGTTCTTC. As protein: CASSVEGDLYNEQFF.

This clone was seen once. The chain carries TRBV5-1 and TRBJ2-5; D gene uncertain. Germline lookup yields CDR1 SGHRS and CDR2 YFSETQ. V was trimmed by 5 bases and J by 5 bases, leaving 1 base between them. This CDR3 comprises 9 residues. CDR3 coding DNA: TGCGCCAGCAGGGAGACCCAGTACTTC. Protein product: CASRETQYF.

CDR3 protein: CASSPGLAMTDTQYF. The CDR3 DNA follows: TGTGCCAGCAGCCCGGGACTAGCGATGACAGATACGCAGTATTTT. V and J are TRBV6-1 and TRBJ2-3, with 10 nucleotides matching TRBD2. Per germline, CDR1 MNHNS and CDR2 SASEGT. The CDR3 has 15 amino acids. The ends lost 6 bases at V and 3 bases at J; junction bases unmatched: 6.

This sequence joins TRBV7-3 and TRBJ2-5, with D unresolved. The V gene lost 2 bases and the J gene lost 2 bases, with 6 bases spanning the gap. The V gene's germline CDR1 is SGHTA and CDR2 FQGTGA. The CDR3 is 13 residues long. CDR3 coding DNA: TGTGCCAGCAGCTTAGACCCTCAAGAGACCCAGTACTTC. Its translation is CASSLDPQETQYF. The full variable domain, in which reference TRBV7-3 and TRBJ2-5 provide the parts outside the CDR3, is GAGVSQTPSNKVTEKGKYVELRCDPISGHTALYWYRQSLGQGPEFLIYFQGTGAADDSGLPNDRFFAVRPEGSVSTLKIQRTERGDSAVYLCASSLDPQETQYFGPGTRLLVL.

CDR3 DNA: TGTGCCAGCAGTTCAATGCCAGCCCCTCGGGCCAACACCATATATTTT. It is translated as CASSSMPAPRANTIYF. V usage is TRBV28 and J usage is TRBJ1-3; unclear D gene. The CDR3 covers 16 residues. Germline CDR1 MDHEN, CDR2 SYDVKM. The V and J ends lost 4 bases and 7 bases respectively, with 20 bases between them.

The chain joins TRBV10-1 to TRBJ2-5; 14 bases fit TRBD2. The trim removed 6 bases at V and 5 bases at J, leaving 8 bases unmatched. CDR1 and CDR2 (germline): WNHNN, SYGVQD (reference sequence). The CDR3 runs to 16 residues. The CDR3 DNA is TGCGCCAGCAGCCCCCGGGGACTAGCGGGAGTGGAGACCCAGTACTTC. This translates into CASSPRGLAGVETQYF.

This clone was seen a single time. This chain uses TRBV7-6 with TRBJ2-2; no clear D. The V gene lost 7 bases and the J gene lost 6 bases, with 15 bases spanning the gap. The CDR3 is 14 residues long. The germline V gene has CDR1 SGHVS and CDR2 FNYEAQ. In DNA form, the CDR3 reads TGTGCCAGCACCGACTGGAATACCCCCGGGGAGCTGTTTTTT. Its translation is CASTDWNTPGELFF.

The chain joins TRBV29-1 to TRBJ2-5, with 9 bases identical to TRBD1. There are 14 residues in the CDR3. Trimming removed 5 bases from V and 5 bases from J; junction bases left unmatched: 9. CDR1 is SQVTM, CDR2 ANQGSEA, per germline. CDR3 sequence: CSVPGTGHWETQYF. In DNA form, the CDR3 reads TGCAGCGTTCCCGGGACAGGGCATTGGGAGACCCAGTACTTC.

The chain employs TRBV9 and TRBJ2-3, with D possibly TRBD1 on 7 matching bases. CDR3 size: 17 residues. Germline assignment: CDR1 SGDLS and CDR2 YYNGEE. V was clipped by 4 bases and J by 2 bases, with 20 bases between them. CDR3 nucleotide sequence: TGTGCCAGCAGCCTTATTTCCGGAGGGGGCTTCACAGATACGCAGTATTTT. Protein sequence: CASSLISGGGFTDTQYF.

The gene calls are TRBV30 and TRBJ1-1; the match to TRBD1 covers 7 bases. V shed 5 bases and J 4 bases; nucleotides not matched to a gene: 7. CDR3 length: 13 amino acids. The germline V gene has CDR1 GTSNPN and CDR2 SVGIG (reference sequence). This CDR3 is CAWQGDSGTEAFF. CDR3 nucleotide sequence: TGTGCCTGGCAGGGGGATTCAGGCACTGAAGCTTTCTTT.

This clone was seen a few times. This specimen includes other DNA sequences encoding the same CDR3. The chain links TRBV4-1 to TRBJ2-5, with D possibly TRBD2 on 5 matching bases. V lost 1 base and J 2 bases, leaving 8 bases between the germline ends. Per the germline V gene, CDR1 is MGHRA and CDR2 is YSYEKL. The CDR3 covers 14 residues. CDR3 nucleotide sequence: TGCGCCAGCAGCCAAGGGACTTTACAAGAGACCCAGTACTTC. Protein: CASSQGTLQETQYF.

The rearrangement uses TRBV29-1 and TRBJ2-7, with TRBD1 as a possible D gene (5 bases). CDR3 length equals 18 residues. Trimming took off 4 bases at V and 4 bases at J, with 29 bases between the two ends. The germline gives CDR1 SQVTM, CDR2 ANQGSEA. The CDR3 DNA sequence: TGCAGCGTTGCGGCAGGGCGCAAAGGTGGGCCCGCTCTATACGAGCAGTACTTC. It translates to CSVAAGRKGGPALYEQYF.

The chain joins TRBV6-5 to TRBJ2-3; 11 positions agree with TRBD1. V trimming: 6 bases; J trimming: 7 bases; junction bases outside the gene matches: 9. The CDR3 consists of 15 residues. Germline CDR1 reads MNHEY; CDR2 reads SVGAGI. The CDR3 loop is CASRPPGQGANTQYF. The DNA for the CDR3 is TGTGCCAGCAGGCCTCCAGGACAGGGGGCGAATACGCAGTATTTT.

The genes are TRBV6-5 and TRBJ1-2; D unclear. The germline CDR1 and CDR2 sequences are MNHEY and SVGAGI. This CDR3 is 15 amino acids long. Trimming took off 6 bases at V and 3 bases at J, with 17 bases between the two ends. The chain's CDR3 is CASSSPRGGDYGYTF. The CDR3 nucleotides are TGTGCCAGCAGCTCCCCGCGGGGAGGAGACTATGGCTACACCTTC.

CDR3: CASSFHEPGNTEAFF. DNA of the CDR3: TGCGCCAGCAGTTTCCATGAGCCAGGGAATACTGAAGCTTTCTTT. V is TRBV10-2 and J is TRBJ1-1, with D possibly being TRBD1 (5 bases). Germline values: CDR1 WSHSY, CDR2 SAAADI. There are 15 residues in the CDR3. V was cut by 5 bases and J by 5 bases, with 18 bases left in between.

This clone appeared a single time. The rearrangement joins TRBV9 to TRBJ1-1; a possible D gene is TRBD1 (5 bases). The CDR3 consists of 16 residues. Trimming stripped 3 bases from V and 3 bases from J, with 18 bases between. Germline V CDR1 and CDR2: SGDLS, YYNGEE. The DNA for the CDR3 is TGTGCCAGCAGCGCCTCAGACCAGGGCTGGGACACTGAAGCTTTCTTT. As protein: CASSASDQGWDTEAFF.

The chain couples TRBV27 to TRBJ2-5, with 8 bases matching TRBD1. Looked up from germline, CDR1 is MNHEY and CDR2 is SMNVEV (reference sequence). The CDR3 consists of 14 residues. The junction had 5 bases not matched to a gene; V was cut back by 3 bases and J by 5 bases. Written as DNA, the CDR3 is TGTGCCAGCAGTTTCGGACAGGGACGGGAGACCCAGTACTTC. Protein product: CASSFGQGRETQYF.

As to this clone: Additional DNA sequences in this sample encode the identical CDR3. The genes are TRBV5-1 and TRBJ2-5; TRBD1 matches at 9 bases. J lost 5 bases, V lost 4 bases, and 6 bases had no gene match. The CDR3 totals 14 residues. Germline V gives CDR1 SGHRS, CDR2 YFSETQ. The CDR3 protein is CASSGTGSGETQYF. In nucleotides, the CDR3 is TGCGCCAGCAGCGGGACAGGGTCGGGTGAGACCCAGTACTTC.

A single count supports this clone. The chain has TRBV28 and TRBJ2-7; D is uncertain. The CDR3 is made up of 15 amino acids. Trimming took off 5 bases at V and 4 bases at J, with 18 bases between the two ends. The germline CDR1 and CDR2 sequences are MDHEN and SYDVKM. The CDR3 coding sequence is TGTGCCAGCAGTCCCCGGACCAAGTTGAGGTACGAGCAGTACTTC. It codes for CASSPRTKLRYEQYF.

V gene TRBV19 combines with J gene TRBJ1-2, with D maybe TRBD1 (5 bases). The CDR3 is made up of 15 amino acids. Germline values: CDR1 LNHDA, CDR2 SQIVND (reference sequence). Trimming shortened V by 6 bases and J by 3 bases, and 17 bases separated the two germline ends. This CDR3 is CASSEAAGEYYGYTF. CDR3 coding DNA: TGTGCCAGTAGCGAGGCGGCGGGGGAGTACTATGGCTACACCTTC. The entire variable domain, with the rest obtained from reference TRBV19 and TRBJ1-2, is as follows: DGGITQSPKYLFRKEGQNVTLSCEQNLNHDAMYWYRQDPGQGLRLIYYSQIVNDFQKGDIAEGYSVSREKKESFPLTVTSAQKNPTAFYLCASSEAAGEYYGYTFGSGTRLTVV.

In DNA, the CDR3 is TGCGCCAGCAGTTTTGACAGGGCGGCAGGAAACACCATATATTTT. Its protein is CASSFDRAAGNTIYF. This chain uses TRBV5-1 with TRBJ1-3, with 7 nucleotides matching TRBD1. V was clipped by 5 bases and J by 4 bases; unmatched bases: 9. Germline V CDR1 and CDR2: SGHRS, YFSETQ. The CDR3 consists of 15 residues.

J is TRBJ2-7 and V is TRBV9; D may match TRBD1 or TRBD2 (5 bases each). The CDR3 sequence is 15 residues long. Germline CDR1 is SGDLS and CDR2 is YYNGEE. V was cut by 4 bases and J by 2 bases, with 16 bases left in between. In DNA, the CDR3 is TGTGCCAGCAGCCCAAGAGGGACCCATGCCTACGAGCAGTACTTC. Protein product: CASSPRGTHAYEQYF.

The chain carries TRBV10-3 and TRBJ1-5; D may be TRBD1 (6 bases). The germline V gene encodes CDR1 ENHRY and CDR2 SYGVKD. The V end lost 4 bases, the J end lost 1 base, and 8 bases lay between the germline ends. CDR3 length: 14 amino acids. The CDR3 sequence: CAISGTESNQPQHF. CDR3 nucleotides: TGTGCCATCAGTGGGACAGAGAGCAATCAGCCCCAGCATTTT.